This T cell receptor beta chain was retrieved from a study of cytomegalovirus exposure and HLA in healthy donors. The study's findings and limits: It emerged from a later analysis that several of the most significant clusters appeared to be linked to common viral pathogens.

In the PCR, 60 Vbeta and 13 Jbeta primers were used. Sequencing used immunoSEQ multiplex PCR; TCRdb keeps in-frame clones, though not all of them. The data contain about 120,000 clones, 70% to 80% of them seen just once; the ten biggest clones take up more than 10%. The CDR3 is 15 amino acids. Per the germline V gene, CDR1 is MNHEY and CDR2 is SVGAGI. The junction had 10 bases not matched to a gene; V was cut back by 4 bases and J by 7 bases. This clone has just a few counts. Its antigen remains unidentified. The genes are TRBV6-5 and TRBJ2-1; 7 bases align to TRBD2. This clonotype was obtained from a woman in her 40s in good health and CMV-seropositive. The material sequenced was PBMCs. For the CDR3, the DNA is TGTGCCAGCAGTTGGTACGCGGGGGTGCGGAATGAGCAGTTCTTC. Amino acid sequence: CASSWYAGVRNEQFF.